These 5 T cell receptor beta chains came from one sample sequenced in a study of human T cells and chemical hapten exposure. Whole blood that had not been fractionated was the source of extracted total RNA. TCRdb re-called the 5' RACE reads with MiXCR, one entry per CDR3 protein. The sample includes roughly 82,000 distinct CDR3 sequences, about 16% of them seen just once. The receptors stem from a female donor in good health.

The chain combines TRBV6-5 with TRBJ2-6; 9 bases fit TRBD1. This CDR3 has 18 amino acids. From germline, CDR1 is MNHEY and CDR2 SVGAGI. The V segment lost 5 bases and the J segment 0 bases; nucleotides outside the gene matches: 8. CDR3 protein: CASSLTGTGSSGANVLTF. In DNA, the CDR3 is TGTGCCAGCAGTCTTACCGGGACAGGGAGCTCTGGGGCCAACGTCCTGACTTTC.

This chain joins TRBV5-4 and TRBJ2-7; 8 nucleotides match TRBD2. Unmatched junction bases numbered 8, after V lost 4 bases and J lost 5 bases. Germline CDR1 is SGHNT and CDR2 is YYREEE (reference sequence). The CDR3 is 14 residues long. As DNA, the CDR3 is TGTGCCAGCAGCCCCCCAGCGGGAGTAGACGAGCAGTACTTC. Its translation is CASSPPAGVDEQYF.

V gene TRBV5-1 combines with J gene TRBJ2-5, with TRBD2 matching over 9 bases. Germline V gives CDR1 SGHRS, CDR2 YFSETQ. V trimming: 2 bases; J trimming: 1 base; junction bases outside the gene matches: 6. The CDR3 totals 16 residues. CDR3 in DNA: TGCGCCAGCAGCTTTTCGGCGGGAGGGCTCCAAGAGACCCAGTACTTC. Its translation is CASSFSAGGLQETQYF.

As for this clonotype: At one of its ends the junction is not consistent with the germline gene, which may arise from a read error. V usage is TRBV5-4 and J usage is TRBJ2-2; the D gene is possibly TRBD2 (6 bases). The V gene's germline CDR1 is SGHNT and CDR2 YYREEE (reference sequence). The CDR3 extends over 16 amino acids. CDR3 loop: CASSTDYLIFAGELVF. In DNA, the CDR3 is TGTGCCAGCAGCACGGACTATCTGATTTTCGCCGGGGAGCTGGTTTTT.

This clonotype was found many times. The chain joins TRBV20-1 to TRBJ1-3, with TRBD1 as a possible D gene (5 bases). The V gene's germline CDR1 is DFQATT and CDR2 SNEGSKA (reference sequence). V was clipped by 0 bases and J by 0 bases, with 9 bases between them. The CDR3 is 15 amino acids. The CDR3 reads CSARDPGLSGNTIYF. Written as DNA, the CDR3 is TGCAGTGCTAGAGACCCGGGACTCTCTGGAAACACCATATATTTT.